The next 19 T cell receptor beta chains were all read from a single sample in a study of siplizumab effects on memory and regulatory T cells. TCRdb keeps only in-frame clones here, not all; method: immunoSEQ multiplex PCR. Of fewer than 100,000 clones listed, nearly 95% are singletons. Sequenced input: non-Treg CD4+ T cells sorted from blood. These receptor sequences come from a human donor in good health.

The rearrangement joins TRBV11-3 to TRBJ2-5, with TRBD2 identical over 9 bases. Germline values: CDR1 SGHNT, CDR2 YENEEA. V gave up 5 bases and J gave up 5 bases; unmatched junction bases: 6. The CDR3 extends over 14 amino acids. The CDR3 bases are TGTGCCAGCAGCCCAAGCGGGGGGTTGGAGACCCAGTACTTC. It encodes CASSPSGGLETQYF.

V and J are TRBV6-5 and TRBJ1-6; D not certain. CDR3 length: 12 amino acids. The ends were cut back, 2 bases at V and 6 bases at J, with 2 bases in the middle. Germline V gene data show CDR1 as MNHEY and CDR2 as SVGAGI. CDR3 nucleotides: TGTGCCAGCAGTTACCCTAATTCACCCCTCCACTTT. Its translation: CASSYPNSPLHF.

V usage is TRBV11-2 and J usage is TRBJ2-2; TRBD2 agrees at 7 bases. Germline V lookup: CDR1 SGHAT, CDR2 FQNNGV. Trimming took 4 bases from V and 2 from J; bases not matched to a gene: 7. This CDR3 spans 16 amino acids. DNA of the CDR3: TGTGCCAGCAGCTCCCTTGCGGGGGTAAACACCGGGGAGCTGTTTTTT. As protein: CASSSLAGVNTGELFF.

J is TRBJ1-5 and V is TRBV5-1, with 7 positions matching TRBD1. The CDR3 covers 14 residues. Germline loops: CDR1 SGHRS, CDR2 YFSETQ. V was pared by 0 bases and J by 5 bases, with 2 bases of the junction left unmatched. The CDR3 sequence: CASSLEGGDQPQHF. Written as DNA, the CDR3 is TGCGCCAGCAGCTTGGAAGGGGGCGATCAGCCCCAGCATTTT.

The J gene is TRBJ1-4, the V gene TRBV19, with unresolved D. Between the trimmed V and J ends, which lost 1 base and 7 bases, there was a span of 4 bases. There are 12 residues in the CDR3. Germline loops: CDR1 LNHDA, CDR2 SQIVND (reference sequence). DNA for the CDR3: TGTGCCAGTAGTATAGTTGGTGAAAAACTGTTTTTT. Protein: CASSIVGEKLFF.

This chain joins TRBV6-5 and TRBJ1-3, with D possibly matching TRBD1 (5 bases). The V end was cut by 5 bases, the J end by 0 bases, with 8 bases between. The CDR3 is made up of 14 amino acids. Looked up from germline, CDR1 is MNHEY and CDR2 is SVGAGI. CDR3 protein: CASSGTYSGNTIYF. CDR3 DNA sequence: TGTGCCAGCAGTGGGACGTACTCTGGAAACACCATATATTTT.

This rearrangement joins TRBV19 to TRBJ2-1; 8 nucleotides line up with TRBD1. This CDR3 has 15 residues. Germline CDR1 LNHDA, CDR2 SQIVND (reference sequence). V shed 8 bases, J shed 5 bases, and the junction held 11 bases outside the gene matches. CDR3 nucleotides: TGTGCCAGTCACAATACAGGGGGACCGGACAATGAGCAGTTCTTC. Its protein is CASHNTGGPDNEQFF. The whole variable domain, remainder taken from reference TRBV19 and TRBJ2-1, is DGGITQSPKYLFRKEGQNVTLSCEQNLNHDAMYWYRQDPGQGLRLIYYSQIVNDFQKGDIAEGYSVSREKKESFPLTVTSAQKNPTAFYLCASHNTGGPDNEQFFGPGTRLTVL.

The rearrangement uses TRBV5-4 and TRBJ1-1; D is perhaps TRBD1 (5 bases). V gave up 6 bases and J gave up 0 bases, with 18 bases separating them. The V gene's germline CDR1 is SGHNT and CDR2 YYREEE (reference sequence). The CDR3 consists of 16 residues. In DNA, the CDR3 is TGTGCCAGCACCCCACTAGGACAACCGATGAACACTGAAGCTTTCTTT. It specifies CASTPLGQPMNTEAFF.

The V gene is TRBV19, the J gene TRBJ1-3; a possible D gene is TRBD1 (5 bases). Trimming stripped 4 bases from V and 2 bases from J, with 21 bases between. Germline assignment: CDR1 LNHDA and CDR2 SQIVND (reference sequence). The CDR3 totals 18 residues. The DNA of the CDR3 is TGTGCCAGTAGTACAGCCAGACTGTGGGGGATCCCTGGAAACACCATATATTTT. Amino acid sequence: CASSTARLWGIPGNTIYF.

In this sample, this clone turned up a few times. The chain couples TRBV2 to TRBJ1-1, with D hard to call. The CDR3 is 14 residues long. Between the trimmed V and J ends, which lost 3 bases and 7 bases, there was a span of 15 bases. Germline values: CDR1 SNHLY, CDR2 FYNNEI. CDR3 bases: TGTGCCAGCAGTGACCAAGGCAGATTGAATGAAGCTTTCTTT. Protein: CASSDQGRLNEAFF.

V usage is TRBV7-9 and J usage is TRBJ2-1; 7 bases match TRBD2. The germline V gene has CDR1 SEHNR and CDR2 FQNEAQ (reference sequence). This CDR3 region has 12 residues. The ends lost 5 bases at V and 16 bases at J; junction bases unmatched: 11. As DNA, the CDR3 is TGTGCCAGCAGCCTCCAGGAACTAGCGAGTTTCTTC. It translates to CASSLQELASFF.

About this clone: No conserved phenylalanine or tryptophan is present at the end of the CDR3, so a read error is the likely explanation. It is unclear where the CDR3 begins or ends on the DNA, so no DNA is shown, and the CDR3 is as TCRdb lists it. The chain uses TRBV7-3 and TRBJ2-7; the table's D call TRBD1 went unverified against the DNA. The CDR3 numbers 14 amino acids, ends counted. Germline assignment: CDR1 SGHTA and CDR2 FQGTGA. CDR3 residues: CASSLTSTNRQGTL.

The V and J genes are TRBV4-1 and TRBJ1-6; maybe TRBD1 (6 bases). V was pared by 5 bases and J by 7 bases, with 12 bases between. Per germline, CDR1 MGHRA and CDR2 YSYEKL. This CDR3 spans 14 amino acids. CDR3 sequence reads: CASSWQGPNSPLHF. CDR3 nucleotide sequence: TGCGCCAGCAGCTGGCAGGGGCCGAATTCACCCCTCCACTTT.

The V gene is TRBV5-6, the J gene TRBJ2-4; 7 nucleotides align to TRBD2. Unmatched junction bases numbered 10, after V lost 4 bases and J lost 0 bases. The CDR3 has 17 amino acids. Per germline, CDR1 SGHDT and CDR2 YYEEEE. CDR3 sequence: CASSATGVAGAKNIQYF. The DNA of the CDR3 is TGTGCCAGCAGCGCAACTGGGGTAGCGGGAGCCAAAAACATTCAGTACTTC.

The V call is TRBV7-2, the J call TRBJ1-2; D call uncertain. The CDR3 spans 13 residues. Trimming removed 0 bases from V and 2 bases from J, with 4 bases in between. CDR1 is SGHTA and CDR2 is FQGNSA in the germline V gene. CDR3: CASSLAENYGYTF. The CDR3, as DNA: TGTGCCAGCAGCTTAGCTGAGAACTATGGCTACACCTTC.

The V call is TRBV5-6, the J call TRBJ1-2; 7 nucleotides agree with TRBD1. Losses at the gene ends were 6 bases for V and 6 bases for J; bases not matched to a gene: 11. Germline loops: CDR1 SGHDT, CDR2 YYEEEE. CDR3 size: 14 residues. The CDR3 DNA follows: TGTGCCAGCATCAACACAGGGGCGGAGGATGGCTACACCTTC. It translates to CASINTGAEDGYTF.

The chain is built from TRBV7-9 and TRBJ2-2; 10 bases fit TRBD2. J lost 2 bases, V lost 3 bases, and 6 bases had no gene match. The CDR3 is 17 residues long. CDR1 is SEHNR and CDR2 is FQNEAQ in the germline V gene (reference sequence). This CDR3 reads CASSFPQLAGNTGELFF. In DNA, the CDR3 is TGTGCCAGCAGCTTCCCCCAACTAGCGGGAAACACCGGGGAGCTGTTTTTT.

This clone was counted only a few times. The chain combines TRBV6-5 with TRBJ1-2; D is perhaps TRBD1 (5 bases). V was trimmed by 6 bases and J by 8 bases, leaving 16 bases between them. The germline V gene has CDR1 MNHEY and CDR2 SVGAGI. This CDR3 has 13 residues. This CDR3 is CASSSFWGTGYTF. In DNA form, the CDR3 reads TGTGCCAGCAGCTCATTTTGGGGGACGGGCTACACCTTC.

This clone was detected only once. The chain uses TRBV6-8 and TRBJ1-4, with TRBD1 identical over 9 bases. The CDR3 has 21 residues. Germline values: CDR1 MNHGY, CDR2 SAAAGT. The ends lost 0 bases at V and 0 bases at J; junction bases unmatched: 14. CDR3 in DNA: TGTGCCAGCAGTTACTCGTTGTCTTCGAACAGGGGGCCCCCAACTAATGAAAAACTGTTTTTT. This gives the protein CASSYSLSSNRGPPTNEKLFF.